This TCR beta chain was identified during a study of blood T cell repertoires in COVID-19. Study information: T cells, B-cell-depleted T cells, or PBMCs provided the cDNA or gDNA that served as material.

The CDR3 runs to 16 residues. The ends were cut back, 1 base at V and 2 bases at J, with 13 bases in the middle. The V gene's germline CDR1 is SGHVS and CDR2 FQNEAQ. Sequenced by immunoSEQ multiplex PCR; TCRdb stores in-frame clones only, minus some. This table has about 130,000 clones, roughly 79% appearing once. The clonotype was recovered from a human donor in a cohort sampled during active COVID-19. J is TRBJ2-3 and V is TRBV7-8; tentative D call: TRBD2 (5 bases). Specimen: peripheral blood. The CDR3 here is CASSLVSGGDTDTQYF. CDR3 sequence (DNA): TGTGCCAGCAGCTTAGTGTCAGGAGGAGACACAGATACGCAGTATTTT.